This TCR beta chain was documented in a study of shared clonotypes between healthy human individuals. The study's findings and limits: The low donor count limited represented genetic and exposure-history diversity.

Original processing methods: With immunoSEQ giving junction-only sequences and no quality scores, filtering differed. Measured with immunoSEQ multiplex PCR; TCRdb has only the in-frame clones, and not every one. V and J calls plus clone size are reproduced from that table; the DNA served to infer D and trimming. The table has 2 million to 3 million clones, roughly nine tenths seen once. Germline trimming cut 0 bases from V and 2 bases from J; bases unmatched to any gene: 6. This CDR3 is built from 16 residues. Germline V gene data show CDR1 as MNHNS and CDR2 as SASEGT. On this clone: No antigen is known for it.

This sequence was found in a man younger than 35 in good health. The chain employs TRBV6-1 and TRBJ1-2, with 7 bases lining up with TRBD1. The sequencing sample was made of naive CD4+ T cells sorted from blood. Subset specified: CD45RA+ positively selected. The CDR3 coding sequence is TGTGCCAGCAGTGAAGCCGTGGGACAGAGCAACTATGGCTACACCTTC. Amino acid sequence: CASSEAVGQSNYGYTF.